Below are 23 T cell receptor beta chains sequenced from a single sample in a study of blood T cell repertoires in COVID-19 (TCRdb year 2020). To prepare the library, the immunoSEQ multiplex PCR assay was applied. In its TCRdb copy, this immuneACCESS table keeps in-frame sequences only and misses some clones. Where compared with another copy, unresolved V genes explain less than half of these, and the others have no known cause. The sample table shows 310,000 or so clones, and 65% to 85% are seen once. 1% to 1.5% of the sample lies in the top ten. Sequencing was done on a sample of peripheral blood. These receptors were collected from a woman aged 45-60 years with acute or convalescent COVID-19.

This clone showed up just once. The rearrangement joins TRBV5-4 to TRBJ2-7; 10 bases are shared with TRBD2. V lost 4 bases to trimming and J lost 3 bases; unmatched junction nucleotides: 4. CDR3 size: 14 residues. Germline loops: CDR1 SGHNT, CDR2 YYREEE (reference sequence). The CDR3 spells CASSLSGGVYEQYF. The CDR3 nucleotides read TGTGCCAGCAGCCTAAGCGGGGGGGTCTACGAGCAGTACTTC.

The chain's CDR3 is CASSLRDRDQPQHF. The CDR3 coding sequence is TGTGCCAGTAGCCTCCGGGACAGGGATCAGCCCCAGCATTTT. The J gene is TRBJ1-5, the V gene TRBV19; 9 bases map to TRBD1. Germline V gives CDR1 LNHDA, CDR2 SQIVND (reference sequence). Losses at the gene ends were 6 bases for V and 5 bases for J; bases not matched to a gene: 5. The CDR3 totals 14 residues.

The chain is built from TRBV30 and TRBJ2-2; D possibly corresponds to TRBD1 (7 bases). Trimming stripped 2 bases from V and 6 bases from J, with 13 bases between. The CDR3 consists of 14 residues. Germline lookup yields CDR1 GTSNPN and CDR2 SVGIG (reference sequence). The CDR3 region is CAWSLQGGPGELFF. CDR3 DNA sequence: TGTGCCTGGAGTCTCCAGGGGGGTCCCGGGGAGCTGTTTTTT.

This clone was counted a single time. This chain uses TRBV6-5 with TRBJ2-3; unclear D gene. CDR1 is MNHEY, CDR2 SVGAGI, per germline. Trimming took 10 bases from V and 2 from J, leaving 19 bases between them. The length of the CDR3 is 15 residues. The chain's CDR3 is CATQPAVLVTDTQYF. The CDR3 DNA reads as TGTGCCACTCAACCGGCGGTCTTGGTCACAGATACGCAGTATTTT.

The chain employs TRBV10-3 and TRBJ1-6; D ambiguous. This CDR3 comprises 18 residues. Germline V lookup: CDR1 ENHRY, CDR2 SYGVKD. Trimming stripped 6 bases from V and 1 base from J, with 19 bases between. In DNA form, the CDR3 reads TGTGCCATCAGGGCCACTGGGCAGCAGACGTCCTATAATTCACCCCTCCACTTT. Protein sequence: CAIRATGQQTSYNSPLHF.

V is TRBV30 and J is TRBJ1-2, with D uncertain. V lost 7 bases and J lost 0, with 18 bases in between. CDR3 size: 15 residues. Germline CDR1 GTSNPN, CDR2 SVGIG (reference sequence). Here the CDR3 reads CASARGPAANYGYTF. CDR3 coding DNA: TGTGCCTCCGCACGAGGGCCCGCCGCTAACTATGGCTACACCTTC.

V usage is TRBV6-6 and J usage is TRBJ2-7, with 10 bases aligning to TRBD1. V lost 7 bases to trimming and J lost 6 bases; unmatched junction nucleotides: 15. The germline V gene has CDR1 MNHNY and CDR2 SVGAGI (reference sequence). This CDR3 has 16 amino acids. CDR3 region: CASTSRSGDRGSEQYF. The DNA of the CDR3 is TGTGCCAGCACCTCTCGATCGGGGGACAGGGGAAGCGAGCAGTACTTC.

This CDR3 reads CASSWRSDGGGTEAFF. The CDR3 DNA reads TGCGCCAGCAGTTGGCGTTCAGACGGGGGTGGCACTGAAGCTTTCTTT. V and J are TRBV5-1 and TRBJ1-1; possibly TRBD1 for D (5 bases). Germline V gene sequence: CDR1 SGHRS, CDR2 YFSETQ. V shed 5 bases and J shed 4 bases, with 21 bases lying between them. The CDR3 contains 16 residues. Using reference TRBV5-1 and TRBJ1-1 for the parts outside the CDR3, the full variable domain is KAGVTQTPRYLIKTRGQQVTLSCSPISGHRSVSWYQQTPGQGLQFLFEYFSETQRNKGNFPGRFSGRQFSNSRSEMNVSTLELGDSALYLCASSWRSDGGGTEAFFGQGTRLTVV.

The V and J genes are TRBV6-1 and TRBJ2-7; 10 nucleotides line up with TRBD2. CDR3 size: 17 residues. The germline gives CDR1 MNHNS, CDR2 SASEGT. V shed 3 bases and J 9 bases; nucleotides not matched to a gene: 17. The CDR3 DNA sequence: TGTGCCAGCAGTGATCGACTAGCGGGTGCGGAGAGTACGGGGCAGTACTTC. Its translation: CASSDRLAGAESTGQYF.

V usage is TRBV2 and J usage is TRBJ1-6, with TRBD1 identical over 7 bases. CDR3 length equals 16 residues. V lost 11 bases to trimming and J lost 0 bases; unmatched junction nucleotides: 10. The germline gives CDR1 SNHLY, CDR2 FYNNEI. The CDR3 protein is CAVRDSRSSYNSPLHF. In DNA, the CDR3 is TGTGCCGTCCGGGACAGCAGGAGCTCCTATAATTCACCCCTCCACTTT.

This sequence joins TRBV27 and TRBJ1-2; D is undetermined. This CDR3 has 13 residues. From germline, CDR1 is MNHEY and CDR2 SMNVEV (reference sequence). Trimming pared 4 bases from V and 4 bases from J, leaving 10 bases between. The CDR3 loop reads CASSSGQSYGYTF. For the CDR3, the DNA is TGTGCCAGCAGTTCGGGTCAGTCCTATGGCTACACCTTC.

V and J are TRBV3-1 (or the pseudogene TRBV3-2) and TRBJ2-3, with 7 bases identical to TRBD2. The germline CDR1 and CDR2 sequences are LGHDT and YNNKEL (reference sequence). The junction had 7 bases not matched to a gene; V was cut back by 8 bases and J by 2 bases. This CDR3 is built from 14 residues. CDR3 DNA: TGTGCCAGCGGACGCGGGGGTCTCACAGATACGCAGTATTTT. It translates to CASGRGGLTDTQYF.

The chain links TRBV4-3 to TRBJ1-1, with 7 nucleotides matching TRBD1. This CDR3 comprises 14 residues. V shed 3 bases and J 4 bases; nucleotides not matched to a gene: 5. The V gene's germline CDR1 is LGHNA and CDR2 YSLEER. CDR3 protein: CASSHYRGSTEAFF. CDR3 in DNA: TGCGCCAGCAGCCACTACAGGGGTAGCACTGAAGCTTTCTTT.

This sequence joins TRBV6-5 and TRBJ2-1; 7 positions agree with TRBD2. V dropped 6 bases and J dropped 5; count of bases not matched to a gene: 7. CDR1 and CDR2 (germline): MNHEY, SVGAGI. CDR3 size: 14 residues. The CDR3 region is CASSPAGRDNEQFF. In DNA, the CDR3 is TGTGCCAGCAGCCCAGCGGGAAGGGACAATGAGCAGTTCTTC.

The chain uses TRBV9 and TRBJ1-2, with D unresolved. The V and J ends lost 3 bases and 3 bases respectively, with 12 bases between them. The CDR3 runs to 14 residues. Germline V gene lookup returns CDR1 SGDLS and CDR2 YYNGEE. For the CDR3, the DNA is TGTGCCAGCAGCGGCTACCTTGCGTACTATGGCTACACCTTC. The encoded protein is CASSGYLAYYGYTF.

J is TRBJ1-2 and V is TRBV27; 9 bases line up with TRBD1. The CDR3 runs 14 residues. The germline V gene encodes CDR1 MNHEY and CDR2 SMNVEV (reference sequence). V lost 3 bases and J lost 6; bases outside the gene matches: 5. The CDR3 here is CASSLGTGSDGYTF. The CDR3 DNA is TGTGCCAGCAGTTTGGGGACAGGGAGCGATGGCTACACCTTC.

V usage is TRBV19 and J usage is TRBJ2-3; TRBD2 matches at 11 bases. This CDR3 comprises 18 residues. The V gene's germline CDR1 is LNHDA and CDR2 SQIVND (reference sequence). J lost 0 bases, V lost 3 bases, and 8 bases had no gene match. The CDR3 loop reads CASSMGLAEGSSTDTQYF. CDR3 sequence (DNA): TGTGCCAGTAGTATGGGACTAGCGGAGGGGAGTAGCACAGATACGCAGTATTTT.

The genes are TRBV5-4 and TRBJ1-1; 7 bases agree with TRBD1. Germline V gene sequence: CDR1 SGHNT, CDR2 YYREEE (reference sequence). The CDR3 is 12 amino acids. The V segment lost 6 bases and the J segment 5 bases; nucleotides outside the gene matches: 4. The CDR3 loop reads CASTLQGTEAFF. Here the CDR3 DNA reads TGTGCCAGCACCCTACAGGGGACTGAAGCTTTCTTT.

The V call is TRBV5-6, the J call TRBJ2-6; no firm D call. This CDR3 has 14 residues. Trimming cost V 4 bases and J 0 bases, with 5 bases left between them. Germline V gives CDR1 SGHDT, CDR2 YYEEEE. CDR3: CASSAVSGANVLTF. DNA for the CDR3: TGTGCCAGCAGCGCGGTCTCTGGGGCCAACGTCCTGACTTTC.

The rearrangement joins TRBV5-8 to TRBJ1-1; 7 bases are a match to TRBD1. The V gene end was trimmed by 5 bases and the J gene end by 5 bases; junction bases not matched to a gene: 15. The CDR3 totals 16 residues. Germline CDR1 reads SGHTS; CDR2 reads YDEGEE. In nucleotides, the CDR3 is TGTGCCAGCAGAAGAAACTTCGGACAGGTCGGAACTGAAGCTTTCTTT. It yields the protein CASRRNFGQVGTEAFF. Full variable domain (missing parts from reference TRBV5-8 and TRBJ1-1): EAGVTQSPTHLIKTRGQQATLRCSPISGHTSVYWYQQALGLGLQFLLWYDEGEERNRGNFPPRFSGRQFPNYSSELNVNALELEDSALYLCASRRNFGQVGTEAFFGQGTRLTVV.

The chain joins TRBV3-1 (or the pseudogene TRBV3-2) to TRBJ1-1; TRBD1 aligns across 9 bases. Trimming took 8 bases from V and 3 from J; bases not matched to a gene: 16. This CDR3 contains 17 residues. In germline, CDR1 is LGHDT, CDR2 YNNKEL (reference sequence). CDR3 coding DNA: TGTGCCAGCTTCGAGGGTCCTGCGGGACAGGGCTACACTGAAGCTTTCTTT. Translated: CASFEGPAGQGYTEAFF.

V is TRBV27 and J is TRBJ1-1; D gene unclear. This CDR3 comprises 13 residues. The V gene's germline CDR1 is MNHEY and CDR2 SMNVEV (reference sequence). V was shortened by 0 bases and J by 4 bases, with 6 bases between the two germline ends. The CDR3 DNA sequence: TGTGCCAGCAGTTTATCGAGGAGCACTGAAGCTTTCTTT. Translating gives CASSLSRSTEAFF.

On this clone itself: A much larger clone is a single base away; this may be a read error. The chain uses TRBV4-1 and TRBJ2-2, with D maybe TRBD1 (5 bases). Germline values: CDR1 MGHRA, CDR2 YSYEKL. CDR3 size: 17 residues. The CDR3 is CATSRRYQGENTGELFF. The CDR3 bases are TGCGCCACCAGCCGACGTTATCAGGGTGAGAACACCGGGGAGCTGTTTTTT.